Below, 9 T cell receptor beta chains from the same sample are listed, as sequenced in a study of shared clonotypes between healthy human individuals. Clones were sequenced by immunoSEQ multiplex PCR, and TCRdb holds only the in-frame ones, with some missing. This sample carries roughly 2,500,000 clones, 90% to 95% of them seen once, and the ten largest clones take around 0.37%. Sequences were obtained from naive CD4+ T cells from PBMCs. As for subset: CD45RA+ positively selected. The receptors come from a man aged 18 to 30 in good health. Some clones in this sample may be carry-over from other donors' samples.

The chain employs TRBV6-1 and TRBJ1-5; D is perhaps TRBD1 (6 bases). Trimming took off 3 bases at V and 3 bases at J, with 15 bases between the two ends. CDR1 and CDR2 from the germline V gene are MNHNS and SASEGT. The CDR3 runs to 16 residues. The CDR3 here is CASSDQGKAYNQPQHF. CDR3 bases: TGTGCCAGCAGTGATCAGGGGAAGGCCTACAATCAGCCCCAGCATTTT.

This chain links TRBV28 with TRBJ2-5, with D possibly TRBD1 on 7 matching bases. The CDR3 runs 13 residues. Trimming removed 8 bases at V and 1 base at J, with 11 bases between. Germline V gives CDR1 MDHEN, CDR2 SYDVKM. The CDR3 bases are TGTGCCAGCGGCGGGACAGTCCAAGAGACCCAGTACTTC. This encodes CASGGTVQETQYF.

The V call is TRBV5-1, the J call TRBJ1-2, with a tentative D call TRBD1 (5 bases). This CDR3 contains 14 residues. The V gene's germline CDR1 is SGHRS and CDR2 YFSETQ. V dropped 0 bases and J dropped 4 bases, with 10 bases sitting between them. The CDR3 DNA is TGCGCCAGCAGCTTGGCCTCGGGGCTCTATGGCTACACCTTC. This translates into CASSLASGLYGYTF.

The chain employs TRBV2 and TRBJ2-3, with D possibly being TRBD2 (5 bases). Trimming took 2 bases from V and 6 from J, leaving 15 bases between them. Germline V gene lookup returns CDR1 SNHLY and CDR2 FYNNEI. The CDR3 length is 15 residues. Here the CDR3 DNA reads TGTGCCAGCAGTGAACCCCTACTAGGAACGGATACGCAGTATTTT. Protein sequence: CASSEPLLGTDTQYF.

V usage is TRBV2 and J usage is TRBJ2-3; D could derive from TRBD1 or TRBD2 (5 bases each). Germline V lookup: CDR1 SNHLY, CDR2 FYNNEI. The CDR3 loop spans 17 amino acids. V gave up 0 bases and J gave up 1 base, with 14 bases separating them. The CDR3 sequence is CASSEARWGFGTDTQYF. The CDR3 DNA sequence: TGTGCCAGCAGTGAAGCCCGCTGGGGGTTCGGCACAGATACGCAGTATTTT.

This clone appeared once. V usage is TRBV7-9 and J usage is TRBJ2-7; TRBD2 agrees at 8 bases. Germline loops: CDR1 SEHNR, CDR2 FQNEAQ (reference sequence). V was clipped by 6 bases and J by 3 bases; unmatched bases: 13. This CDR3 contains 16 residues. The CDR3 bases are TGTGCCAGCAGTCCCGGATTCCGAGCGGGAGACTACGAGCAGTACTTC. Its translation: CASSPGFRAGDYEQYF.

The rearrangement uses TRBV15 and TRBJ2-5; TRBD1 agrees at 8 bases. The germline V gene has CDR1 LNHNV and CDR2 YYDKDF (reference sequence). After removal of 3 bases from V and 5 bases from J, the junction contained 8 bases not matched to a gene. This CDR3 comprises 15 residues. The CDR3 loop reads CATSSPRQGSETQYF. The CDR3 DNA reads TGTGCCACCAGCAGCCCTCGACAGGGGAGCGAGACCCAGTACTTC.

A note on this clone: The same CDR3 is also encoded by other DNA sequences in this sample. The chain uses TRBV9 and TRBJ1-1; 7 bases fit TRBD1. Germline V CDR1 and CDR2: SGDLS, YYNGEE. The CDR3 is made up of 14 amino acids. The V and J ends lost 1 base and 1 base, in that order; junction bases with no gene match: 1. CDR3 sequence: CASSVQGGNTEAFF. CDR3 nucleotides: TGTGCCAGCAGCGTACAGGGGGGGAACACTGAAGCTTTCTTT.

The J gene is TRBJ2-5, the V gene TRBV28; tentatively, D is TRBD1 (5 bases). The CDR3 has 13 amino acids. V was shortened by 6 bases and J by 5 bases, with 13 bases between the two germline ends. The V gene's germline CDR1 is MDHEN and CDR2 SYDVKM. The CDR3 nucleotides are TGTGCCAGCAGGGCCCCAGGGTACGAGACCCAGTACTTC. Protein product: CASRAPGYETQYF.